The 24 T cell receptor beta chains below come from one sample, sequenced in a study of T cell responses to AZD1222 COVID-19 vaccine. Using immunoSEQ multiplex PCR, the repertoire was profiled, and TCRdb retains in-frame clones only, with some absent. Altogether 110,000 or so clones are present, about 89% being singletons, with the ten largest covering about 7.1%. The sample here was peripheral blood, taken 28 days after the second AZD1222 dose. The receptor set was obtained from an adult who received the AZD1222 COVID-19 vaccine.

The chain joins TRBV19 to TRBJ1-4, with D tentatively TRBD1 (5 bases). Germline V CDR1 and CDR2: LNHDA, SQIVND (reference sequence). This CDR3 region has 21 residues. V lost 4 bases and J 5 bases, leaving 32 bases between the germline ends. The CDR3 sequence: CASSTSLTRGTEHMMNEKLFF. CDR3 sequence (DNA): TGTGCCAGTAGTACGTCCTTGACGCGCGGGACTGAGCACATGATGAATGAAAAACTGTTTTTT.

The chain is built from TRBV5-4 and TRBJ2-2; 9 bases map to TRBD1. The V gene end was trimmed by 2 bases and the J gene end by 5 bases; junction bases not matched to a gene: 10. Germline V gene lookup returns CDR1 SGHNT and CDR2 YYREEE (reference sequence). CDR3 length: 17 residues. As DNA, the CDR3 is TGTGCCAGCAGCTTTCAACAGGGGGCCGGTGTTACCGGGGAGCTGTTTTTT. It is translated as CASSFQQGAGVTGELFF.

The chain is built from TRBV24-1 and TRBJ2-5; 10 bases line up with TRBD1. With V trimmed by 7 bases and J by 4 bases, 8 bases remained unmatched. This CDR3 has 15 residues. Per the germline V gene, CDR1 is KGHDR and CDR2 is SFDVKD. CDR3 residues: CATRTGTGESETQYF. The DNA of the CDR3 is TGTGCCACCAGGACGGGGACAGGGGAATCAGAGACCCAGTACTTC.

The chain links TRBV7-8 to TRBJ2-7; D might be TRBD1 (6 bases). Germline assignment: CDR1 SGHVS and CDR2 FQNEAQ. The length of the CDR3 is 16 residues. V was cut by 4 bases and J by 1 base, with 17 bases left in between. CDR3 region: CASSSTIRTDSYEQYF. CDR3 sequence (DNA): TGTGCCAGCAGCTCCACGATTCGGACAGATTCCTACGAGCAGTACTTC.

The chain employs TRBV18 and TRBJ1-1, with TRBD1 matching over 9 bases. Trimming took 4 bases from V and 3 from J; bases not matched to a gene: 0. This CDR3 is built from 13 residues. From germline, CDR1 is KGHSH and CDR2 LQKENI. In DNA, the CDR3 is TGTGCCAGCTCACGGGACAGGGACACTGAAGCTTTCTTT. It translates to CASSRDRDTEAFF.

This clone was seen only a few times. V is TRBV12-5 and J is TRBJ1-1; tentative D call: TRBD1 (6 bases). Trimming left V 0 bases short and J 5 bases short, with 16 bases between. CDR1 and CDR2 from the germline V gene are LGHNT and FRNRAP. The CDR3 runs 16 residues. The DNA of the CDR3 is TGTGCTAGTGGTTTGGTTGTGAGCAGGGGAGGGACTGAAGCTTTCTTT. Protein sequence: CASGLVVSRGGTEAFF.

The chain combines TRBV19 with TRBJ1-1; TRBD1 matches at 10 bases. Germline loops: CDR1 LNHDA, CDR2 SQIVND (reference sequence). This CDR3 has 13 amino acids. J gave up 9 bases and V 3 bases, and 4 bases lay outside the gene matches. The CDR3: CASSIDRGRKAFF. The CDR3 nucleotides are TGTGCCAGTAGTATCGACAGGGGGCGGAAAGCTTTCTTT. The full variable domain, in which reference TRBV19 and TRBJ1-1 provide the parts outside the CDR3, is DGGITQSPKYLFRKEGQNVTLSCEQNLNHDAMYWYRQDPGQGLRLIYYSQIVNDFQKGDIAEGYSVSREKKESFPLTVTSAQKNPTAFYLCASSIDRGRKAFFGQGTRLTVV.

The chain combines TRBV7-9 with TRBJ2-3; D is unresolved. Germline assignment: CDR1 SEHNR and CDR2 FQNEAQ (reference sequence). Deletions cut 6 bases from V and 6 bases from J, with 10 bases between. This CDR3 comprises 12 residues. CDR3 DNA: TGTGCCAGCAGTTGGACCCGGGATACGCAGTATTTT. Encoded protein: CASSWTRDTQYF. Complete variable domain (other parts from reference TRBV7-9 and TRBJ2-3): DTGVSQNPRHKITKRGQNVTFRCDPISEHNRLYWYRQTLGQGPEFLTYFQNEAQLEKSRLLSDRFSAERPKGSFSTLEIQRTEQGDSAMYLCASSWTRDTQYFGPGTRLTVL.

V usage is TRBV30 and J usage is TRBJ1-5, with D possibly TRBD1 on 5 matching bases. Germline V lookup: CDR1 GTSNPN, CDR2 SVGIG (reference sequence). CDR3 length: 12 residues. V shed 7 bases and J shed 4 bases, with 11 bases lying between them. In DNA, the CDR3 is TGTGCCTCTGGGGGACCGAATCAGCCCCAGCATTTT. Its protein is CASGGPNQPQHF.

The chain carries TRBV6-5 and TRBJ1-1; tentatively, D is TRBD1 (5 bases). Germline lookup yields CDR1 MNHEY and CDR2 SVGAGI. The V end was cut by 8 bases, the J end by 3 bases, with 19 bases between. This CDR3 is 15 amino acids long. CDR3 sequence: CASRRAGGGDTEAFF. In DNA form, the CDR3 reads TGTGCCAGCCGCCGGGCGGGTGGAGGGGACACTGAAGCTTTCTTT.

V is TRBV11-2 and J is TRBJ2-5; 12 nucleotides align to TRBD1. After removal of 1 base from V and 5 bases from J, the junction contained 8 bases not matched to a gene. Germline V gene data show CDR1 as SGHAT and CDR2 as FQNNGV. The CDR3 covers 17 residues. The CDR3 bases are TGTGCCAGCAGCTTAGTTGCGGGACAGGGGGCGTTGGAGACCCAGTACTTC. Translation gives CASSLVAGQGALETQYF.

The CDR3 region is CATAGTENTEAFF. CDR3 bases: TGTGCCACCGCCGGGACAGAGAACACTGAAGCTTTCTTT. The V gene is TRBV12-3 or TRBV12-4, the J gene TRBJ1-1; 7 nucleotides line up with TRBD1. V shed 10 bases, J shed 1 base, and the junction held 6 bases outside the gene matches. The CDR3 has 13 residues.

V gene TRBV4-1 combines with J gene TRBJ1-4; D is perhaps TRBD1 (5 bases). This CDR3 is 14 amino acids long. The germline V gene encodes CDR1 MGHRA and CDR2 YSYEKL. With 9 bases removed from V and 2 bases from J, the gap between germline ends came to 13 bases. The DNA of the CDR3 is TGCGCCAGTGCCGGGGCATCTACTAATGAAAAACTGTTTTTT. This encodes CASAGASTNEKLFF.

This chain links TRBV7-2 with TRBJ1-3; D unresolved. Germline CDR1 is SGHTA and CDR2 is FQGNSA. Trimming took 1 base from V and 0 from J, leaving 10 bases between them. The CDR3 spans 16 residues. The CDR3 sequence: CASSLGVRSSGNTIYF. CDR3 coding DNA: TGTGCCAGCAGCTTAGGCGTCAGGAGCTCTGGAAACACCATATATTTT.

V and J are TRBV12-3 or TRBV12-4 and TRBJ1-1, with a possible D match to TRBD1 (5 bases). Trimming stripped 4 bases from V and 7 bases from J, with 10 bases between. The CDR3 consists of 12 residues. The CDR3 DNA reads as TGTGCCAGCAGTTACTACCAGGGTGAAGCTTTCTTT. This translates into CASSYYQGEAFF.

V usage is TRBV6-5 and J usage is TRBJ2-3; 7 bases are shared with TRBD1. Looked up from germline, CDR1 is MNHEY and CDR2 is SVGAGI. Trimming at V came to 5 bases and at J to 0 bases, leaving 5 bases not matched to a gene. The CDR3 loop spans 15 amino acids. The CDR3 protein is CASSTGTASTDTQYF. CDR3 sequence (DNA): TGTGCCAGCAGTACTGGGACAGCTAGCACAGATACGCAGTATTTT.

The chain recombines TRBV7-9 with TRBJ2-2, with 7 bases lining up with TRBD2. The CDR3 runs 16 residues. The junction had 12 bases not matched to a gene; V was cut back by 5 bases and J by 6 bases. CDR1 and CDR2 from the germline V gene are SEHNR and FQNEAQ (reference sequence). CDR3 DNA: TGTGCCAGCAGCGCCTCCGCCGGGACTATGCCCGGGGAGCTGTTTTTT. This translates into CASSASAGTMPGELFF.

The chain uses TRBV19 and TRBJ2-7; D gene uncertain. Looked up from germline, CDR1 is LNHDA and CDR2 is SQIVND (reference sequence). CDR3 size: 14 residues. Trimming took off 3 bases at V and 5 bases at J, with 14 bases between the two ends. The CDR3 sequence is CASSIFGINNEQYF. The CDR3 DNA is TGTGCCAGTAGTATTTTTGGGATCAACAACGAGCAGTACTTC.

The J gene is TRBJ2-7, the V gene TRBV11-3, with D possibly matching TRBD2 (5 bases). The CDR3 loop spans 11 amino acids. Per the germline V gene, CDR1 is SGHNT and CDR2 is YENEEA. Trimming took off 1 base at V and 8 bases at J, with 6 bases between the two ends. DNA for the CDR3: TGTGCCAGCAGCTTAGGAGGGCAGCAGTACTTC. Its protein product is CASSLGGQQYF. The variable domain in full, with the rest retrieved from reference TRBV11-3 and TRBJ2-7, is EAGVVQSPRYKIIEKKQPVAFWCNPISGHNTLYWYLQNLGQGPELLIRYENEEAVDDSQLPKDRFSAERLKGVDSTLKIQPAELGDSAVYLCASSLGGQQYFGPGTRLTVT.

The chain is built from TRBV5-6 and TRBJ1-1; D uncertain. Trimming cost V 0 bases and J 7 bases, with 7 bases left between them. The CDR3 is 12 residues long. Germline CDR1 is SGHDT and CDR2 is YYEEEE. The CDR3 nucleotides are TGTGCCAGCAGCTTGGAAGTAGGTGAAGCTTTCTTT. This gives the protein CASSLEVGEAFF.

V gene TRBV7-6 combines with J gene TRBJ2-7, with 8 bases identical to TRBD1. The CDR3 loop spans 17 amino acids. V lost 1 base, J lost 5 bases, and 13 bases stayed unmatched. Germline V gives CDR1 SGHVS, CDR2 FNYEAQ. The CDR3 sequence: CASSLGQGLGILDEQYF. As DNA, the CDR3 is TGTGCCAGCAGCTTAGGACAGGGGCTGGGAATCCTGGACGAGCAGTACTTC.

Comment on this clone: Other DNA sequences in the same sample also yield this CDR3. V gene TRBV5-1 combines with J gene TRBJ2-7; perhaps TRBD1 as D (5 bases). The CDR3 is made up of 15 amino acids. CDR1 SGHRS and CDR2 YFSETQ come from the germline V gene. Trimming left V 0 bases short and J 0 bases short, with 10 bases between. CDR3 nucleotide sequence: TGCGCCAGCAGCTTGGTATGGGGCCCCTCCTACGAGCAGTACTTC. Translation gives CASSLVWGPSYEQYF.

The J gene is TRBJ2-7, the V gene TRBV25-1; unclear D gene. This CDR3 is built from 11 residues. V gave up 4 bases and J gave up 7 bases, with 8 bases separating them. Germline V gene data show CDR1 as MGHDK and CDR2 as SYGVNS. As DNA, the CDR3 is TGTGCCAGCAGTGGAGTGGGGGAGCAGTACTTC. It encodes CASSGVGEQYF.

This chain connects TRBV7-2 to TRBJ1-1, with D possibly matching TRBD1 (6 bases). Trimming left V 2 bases short and J 4 bases short, with 17 bases between. The CDR3 sequence is 16 residues long. CDR1 is SGHTA, CDR2 FQGNSA, per germline. As DNA, the CDR3 is TGTGCCAGCAGCTTACTACAGGGCGGGGGAGGCACTGAAGCTTTCTTT. This translates into CASSLLQGGGGTEAFF.